A selection of T cell receptor beta chains follows, all from one sample in a study of siplizumab effects on memory and regulatory T cells. The assay was immunoSEQ multiplex PCR, and TCRdb's table has in-frame clones only and misses some. The sample consists of some 99,000 clones, about 90% of them appearing once. The sample consisted of Tregs sorted from blood. Every receptor here comes from a human donor in good health. Both conserved end residues are part of each CDR3. The D gene is left open where the match is weak. Some rows mark clone size as missing; the rest say once, few, many or name a class of expanded clone.

J gene,D gene,V gene,clone size,CDR3 DNA,CDR3 protein
TRBJ1-2,NA,TRBV10-3,once,TGTGCCATCAGTGAGTCAGCTACTAACTATGGCTACACCTTC,CAISESATNYGYTF
TRBJ1-6,NA,TRBV6-1,NA,TGTGCCAGTAACCGCTTGAATTCACCCCTCCACTTT,CASNRLNSPLHF
TRBJ2-5,NA,TRBV18,NA,TGTGCCAGCTCACCACCGAACCGTCGAGAGACCCAGTACTTC,CASSPPNRRETQYF
TRBJ1-2,TRBD1,TRBV7-8,NA,TGTGCCAGCAGAGAAAAGGGACAGGGTAGTAATTATGGCTACACCTTC,CASREKGQGSNYGYTF
TRBJ2-7,TRBD2,TRBV6-5,NA,TGTGCCAGCAGTGGCCGGACTAGCGGGGTTTCCGAGCAGTACTTC,CASSGRTSGVSEQYF
TRBJ1-2,TRBD1,TRBV19,NA,TGTGCCAGTACCAAACCCGGACAGGTCGGCTACACCTTC,CASTKPGQVGYTF
TRBJ2-2,NA,TRBV11-2,NA,TGTGCCAGCAGCCCTTGGACAGGGAGGGAAGCCGGGGAGCTGTTTTTT,CASSPWTGREAGELFF
TRBJ1-1,NA,TRBV7-8,NA,TGTGCCAGCAGCTTAGATTATCGCTTTTTGACTGAAGCTTTCTTT,CASSLDYRFLTEAFF
TRBJ2-7,NA,TRBV6-5,NA,TGTGCCAGCAGTTACTCAAGGGAAGCCTACGAGCAGTACTTC,CASSYSREAYEQYF
TRBJ2-7,NA,TRBV30,NA,TGTGCCTGGATCGGGCACGAGCAGTACTTC,CAWIGHEQYF
TRBJ2-7,TRBD2,TRBV6-5,NA,TGTGCCAGCAGCCCGTTCGGCGGGAGGTTCTACGAGCAGTACTTC,CASSPFGGRFYEQYF
TRBJ2-2,NA,TRBV27,NA,TGTGCCAGCAGTTACTGGGGGAACACCGGGGAGCTGTTTTTT,CASSYWGNTGELFF
TRBJ2-7,NA,TRBV27,NA,TGTGCCAGCAGTTTACGGGGCCCCCCTGTCTACGAGCAGTACTTC,CASSLRGPPVYEQYF
TRBJ2-6,NA,TRBV5-1,NA,TGCGCCAGCAGCTACCCTAAAGGGCAAGGGGTCTCTGGGGCCAACGTCCTGACTTTC,CASSYPKGQGVSGANVLTF
TRBJ1-2,NA,TRBV6-5,NA,TGTGCCAGCAGTTACGAGGACCGAGCTTATAGCTACACCTTC,CASSYEDRAYSYTF
TRBJ1-5,NA,TRBV6-5,NA,TGTGCCAGCAGTTACTCGGCGTCTCAGCCCCAGCATTTT,CASSYSASQPQHF
TRBJ2-7,TRBD1,TRBV6-5,NA,TGTGCCAGCAGTTACGCCGGGACAGGAAGTTCCGAGCAGTACTTC,CASSYAGTGSSEQYF
TRBJ2-7,NA,TRBV2,NA,TGTGCCAGCAGCGCTCAGGGACACGAGCAGTACTTC,CASSAQGHEQYF
TRBJ2-2,NA,TRBV5-1,once,TGCGCCAGCAGCTTGGAGGGGCGCACCGGGGAGCTGTTTTTT,CASSLEGRTGELFF
TRBJ2-5,TRBD2,TRBV6-5,NA,TGTGCCAGCAGTTACGTTCTAGCGGGGGGCGGAGAGACCCAGTACTTC,CASSYVLAGGGETQYF
TRBJ2-3,TRBD2,TRBV5-4,NA,TGTGCCAGCAGCAAATCCAAGCGGGAGGGCGTTTTTTTACATACGCAGTATTTT,CASSKSKREGVFLHTQYF
TRBJ1-1,NA,TRBV19,NA,TGTGCCAGTAGTCGGGGGAAGGAAGCTTTCTTT,CASSRGKEAFF
TRBJ1-2,NA,TRBV2,NA,TGTGCCAGCAGTGAAGCTTGGGCCCCTGGCTACACCTTC,CASSEAWAPGYTF
TRBJ2-3,NA,TRBV7-9,NA,TGTGCCAGCAGCTTAGGAAGGACAACGACAGATACGCAGTATTTT,CASSLGRTTTDTQYF
TRBJ2-5,NA,TRBV20-1,NA,TGCAGTGCTCTTAAAGAGACCCAGTACTTC,CSALKETQYF
TRBJ1-2,NA,TRBV19,NA,TGTGCCAGTAGTGTCTCCCGGGTGTGGTATGGCTACACCTTC,CASSVSRVWYGYTF
TRBJ1-2,NA,TRBV9,NA,TGTGCCAGCAGCCCGAGCGGGGGCCAGGGCTATGGCTACACCTTC,CASSPSGGQGYGYTF
TRBJ2-7,NA,TRBV10-2,NA,TGCGCCAGCAATCCGGGCAGGTCCTACGAGCAGTACTTC,CASNPGRSYEQYF
TRBJ1-6,NA,TRBV2,few,TGTGCCAGCGGGTGGGGGGTAAGTTCACCCCTCCACTTT,CASGWGVSSPLHF
TRBJ1-1,TRBD1,TRBV5-1,NA,TGCGCCAGCAGCTTTAGAGCCAGGGGGTCTGGCTGGGGTTCCACTGAAGCTTTCTTT,CASSFRARGSGWGSTEAFF
TRBJ2-7,NA,TRBV5-1,NA,TGCGCCAGCAGCTTCGACGCTGGAGCCCCCCTGGAGCAGTACTTC,CASSFDAGAPLEQYF
TRBJ2-7,NA,TRBV6-1,once,TGTGCCAGCACCGGGGACTGGCCATACGAGCAGTACTTC,CASTGDWPYEQYF
TRBJ2-5,NA,TRBV14,NA,TGTGCCAGCAGCCATGGGGAGACCCAGTACTTC,CASSHGETQYF
TRBJ1-5,TRBD1,TRBV19,NA,TGTGCCAGTAGTACTCGGACAGGGGGCAATCAGCCCCAGCATTTT,CASSTRTGGNQPQHF
TRBJ1-4,NA,TRBV27,NA,TGTGCCAGCAGTCTGGCATGGACAACTAATGAAAAACTGTTTTTT,CASSLAWTTNEKLFF
TRBJ1-2,NA,TRBV5-1,NA,TGCGCCAGCAGCTTACCAGGCTATGGCTACACCTTC,CASSLPGYGYTF
TRBJ1-3,NA,TRBV7-6,NA,TGTGCCAGCAGCTCGGTTGCACAGGTTTACTCTGGAAACACCATATATTTT,CASSSVAQVYSGNTIYF
TRBJ2-5,TRBD2,TRBV19,NA,TGTGCCAGTAGTATTAGGAGCGGGGGGCATTCAGAGACCCAGTACTTC,CASSIRSGGHSETQYF
TRBJ2-7,TRBD2,TRBV10-2,NA,TGCGCCAGCAGTCCAGCGGGAGGAGCCTACGAGCAGTACTTC,CASSPAGGAYEQYF
TRBJ1-3,TRBD1,TRBV19,many,TGTGCCAGTTCGGGACAGGGGGAATCTGGAAACACCATATATTTT,CASSGQGESGNTIYF
TRBJ2-7,NA,TRBV10-2,NA,TGCGCCAGCAGTGAGTCGGTCGGCCCCTACGAGCAGTACTTC,CASSESVGPYEQYF
TRBJ1-2,NA,TRBV5-5,NA,TGTGCCAGCAGCTTTCTAAGAGCAGTCCCGGGCTACACCTTC,CASSFLRAVPGYTF
TRBJ1-3,NA,TRBV29-1,NA,TGCAGCGCAGCGGGTCAGGGAAGGGGAAACACCATATATTTT,CSAAGQGRGNTIYF
TRBJ2-1,NA,TRBV5-6,NA,TGTGCCAGCAGCTTTCTCGGCCAGGTGGGATACAATGAGCAGTTCTTC,CASSFLGQVGYNEQFF
TRBJ2-7,NA,TRBV27,NA,TGTGCCAGCAGTAGATCAACCGCACAGGCCGGGCGGGAGCAGTACTTC,CASSRSTAQAGREQYF
TRBJ2-6,NA,TRBV5-8,NA,TGTGCCAGCAGCTTGGTGTCGGCCAGGGCATTCTCTGGGGCCAACGTCCTGACTTTC,CASSLVSARAFSGANVLTF
TRBJ1-5,NA,TRBV6-1,NA,TGTGCCAGCAGTCAAGACCCAATGGGGCCCCAGCATTTT,CASSQDPMGPQHF
TRBJ2-4,NA,TRBV6-6,NA,TGTGCCAGCAGTCCCACAGAAAACATTCAGTACTTC,CASSPTENIQYF